These 28 T cell receptor beta chains share one sample of origin, sequenced in a study of T cell changes during pregnancy in multiple sclerosis. Method: immunoSEQ multiplex PCR; TCRdb's copy keeps in-frame clones and lacks some. In the table there are some 80,000 clones, over 90% of which are singletons. The sequencing used peripheral blood, collected in the third trimester of pregnancy. These TCRs come from a female donor with multiple sclerosis, enrolled in a pregnancy study.

The chain links TRBV7-3 to TRBJ2-3; TRBD2 matches at 7 bases. The length of the CDR3 is 16 residues. Trimming took 2 bases from V and 1 from J; bases not matched to a gene: 6. CDR1 and CDR2 (germline): SGHTA, FQGTGA. CDR3 amino acids: CASSLRQGGRTDTQYF. In DNA form, the CDR3 reads TGTGCCAGCAGCTTACGGCAGGGAGGGCGCACAGATACGCAGTATTTT. The variable domain in full, with the rest retrieved from reference TRBV7-3 and TRBJ2-3, is GAGVSQTPSNKVTEKGKYVELRCDPISGHTALYWYRQSLGQGPEFLIYFQGTGAADDSGLPNDRFFAVRPEGSVSTLKIQRTERGDSAVYLCASSLRQGGRTDTQYFGPGTRLTVL.

This sequence joins TRBV2 and TRBJ1-4; D not resolved. Germline CDR1 and CDR2: SNHLY and FYNNEI. Trimming shortened V by 3 bases and J by 3 bases, and 11 bases separated the two germline ends. The length of the CDR3 is 15 residues. CDR3 bases: TGTGCCAGCAGTGATGGAGGGCTTGCTAATGAAAAACTGTTTTTT. As protein: CASSDGGLANEKLFF.

This clone appeared once. J is TRBJ2-1 and V is TRBV29-1; D is perhaps TRBD1 (6 bases). Trimming stripped 7 bases from V and 0 bases from J, with 13 bases between. CDR1 SQVTM and CDR2 ANQGSEA come from the germline V gene. The CDR3 spans 14 residues. CDR3 in amino acids: CSAQGSGSYNEQFF. The DNA for the CDR3 is TGCAGCGCCCAGGGGTCCGGCTCCTACAATGAGCAGTTCTTC.

The CDR3 here is CASRETGTVYGYTF. The CDR3, as DNA: TGTGCCAGCAGAGAGACAGGGACCGTATATGGCTACACCTTC. V gene TRBV5-6 combines with J gene TRBJ1-2; 7 nucleotides line up with TRBD1. J gave up 5 bases and V 5 bases, and 9 bases lay outside the gene matches. CDR1 SGHDT and CDR2 YYEEEE come from the germline V gene. The CDR3 loop spans 14 amino acids.

The CDR3 region has the DNA TGTGCCTCTTCCGGGACAGGGGGTTCCGGCCTCCACTTT. This translates into CASSGTGGSGLHF. The chain couples TRBV27 to TRBJ1-6; 11 bases agree with TRBD1. Germline V gives CDR1 MNHEY, CDR2 SMNVEV (reference sequence). The trim removed 11 bases at V and 15 bases at J, leaving 12 bases unmatched. The CDR3 is 13 residues long.

This chain uses TRBV10-3 with TRBJ2-3; possible D gene TRBD2, 5 bases. Germline V gene lookup returns CDR1 ENHRY and CDR2 SYGVKD. The V gene lost 3 bases and the J gene lost 2 bases, with 15 bases spanning the gap. CDR3 length: 16 residues. In nucleotides, the CDR3 is TGTGCCATCAGTGAAGGTCTAGCCGGAGTCACAGATACGCAGTATTTT. Translating it yields CAISEGLAGVTDTQYF.

V and J are TRBV5-1 and TRBJ1-2; 12 nucleotides line up with TRBD1. J gave up 1 base and V 6 bases, and 13 bases lay outside the gene matches. The CDR3 totals 18 residues. Germline lookup yields CDR1 SGHRS and CDR2 YFSETQ. CDR3 DNA: TGCGCCAGCACCGCTAGCCGGGACAGGGGGCTAGTTAACTATGGCTACACCTTC. Its protein product is CASTASRDRGLVNYGYTF. Filled out from reference TRBV5-1 and TRBJ1-2, the complete variable domain reads KAGVTQTPRYLIKTRGQQVTLSCSPISGHRSVSWYQQTPGQGLQFLFEYFSETQRNKGNFPGRFSGRQFSNSRSEMNVSTLELGDSALYLCASTASRDRGLVNYGYTFGSGTRLTVV.

The chain links TRBV6-1 to TRBJ1-5, with 7 positions matching TRBD1. Trimming took 1 base from V and 0 from J; bases not matched to a gene: 0. The germline V gene encodes CDR1 MNHNS and CDR2 SASEGT. This CDR3 has 15 residues. The CDR3, as DNA: TGTGCCAGCAGTGAAGACAGGGGTAGCAATCAGCCCCAGCATTTT. Residues: CASSEDRGSNQPQHF.

The CDR3 protein is CSVLSAPGELFF. CDR3 nucleotide sequence: TGCAGCGTTCTTAGTGCCCCCGGGGAGCTGTTTTTT. The genes are TRBV29-1 and TRBJ2-2; D unclear. Trimming left V 5 bases short and J 6 bases short, with 10 bases between. The germline gives CDR1 SQVTM, CDR2 ANQGSEA. CDR3 length equals 12 residues.

The CDR3 DNA follows: TGTGCCAGCAGTGCTGCGGGGGCCGGGGATACGCAGTATTTT. It specifies CASSAAGAGDTQYF. The chain recombines TRBV9 with TRBJ2-3; weak D call: TRBD2 (7 bases). CDR1 SGDLS and CDR2 YYNGEE come from the germline V gene. Deletions cut 5 bases from V and 6 bases from J, with 16 bases between. The CDR3 has 14 amino acids.

This clone was detected only once. J is TRBJ2-2 and V is TRBV4-1; 13 nucleotides agree with TRBD2. This CDR3 region has 18 residues. Germline CDR1 MGHRA, CDR2 YSYEKL. Trimming removed 4 bases from V and 0 bases from J; junction bases left unmatched: 5. DNA of the CDR3: TGCGCCAGCAGCCCGGGACTAGCGGGGCCCGCGAACACCGGGGAGCTGTTTTTT. Translation: CASSPGLAGPANTGELFF.

The rearrangement joins TRBV15 to TRBJ2-5, with 12 bases that match TRBD2. Germline V gene data show CDR1 as LNHNV and CDR2 as YYDKDF (reference sequence). J was trimmed by 2 bases and V by 5 bases; bases with no gene match: 6. This CDR3 spans 16 amino acids. This CDR3 reads CATSGTLAGGQETQYF. DNA of the CDR3: TGTGCCACCAGCGGTACACTAGCGGGGGGTCAAGAGACCCAGTACTTC.

This rearrangement joins TRBV10-3 to TRBJ2-7, with 10 bases identical to TRBD2. The trim removed 4 bases at V and 7 bases at J, leaving 7 bases unmatched. CDR1 is ENHRY and CDR2 is SYGVKD in the germline V gene. The CDR3 is made up of 14 amino acids. The CDR3 nucleotides are TGTGCCATCAGTGCGGGACTAGCGACGACAGAGCAGTACTTC. Protein sequence: CAISAGLATTEQYF.

The J gene is TRBJ1-2, the V gene TRBV9, with 9 bases fitting TRBD1. This CDR3 has 19 amino acids. Germline CDR1 and CDR2: SGDLS and YYNGEE. V trimming: 0 bases; J trimming: 0 bases; junction bases outside the gene matches: 12. CDR3 sequence reads: CASSVAGTGTGPSNYGYTF. DNA for the CDR3: TGTGCCAGCAGCGTAGCAGGCACCGGGACAGGGCCTTCTAACTATGGCTACACCTTC. The full variable domain, completed using reference TRBV9 and TRBJ1-2, is DSGVTQTPKHLITATGQRVTLRCSPRSGDLSVYWYQQSLDQGLQFLIQYYNGEERAKGNILERFSAQQFPDLHSELNLSSLELGDSALYFCASSVAGTGTGPSNYGYTFGSGTRLTVV.

V usage is TRBV4-1 and J usage is TRBJ1-2; 8 bases fit TRBD1. Unmatched junction bases numbered 11, after V lost 5 bases and J lost 3 bases. CDR1 and CDR2 (germline): MGHRA, YSYEKL. CDR3 length: 16 residues. For the CDR3, the DNA is TGCGCCAGCAGCAACCGGGACAGGATGAAGGACTATGGCTACACCTTC. Protein: CASSNRDRMKDYGYTF.

The chain employs TRBV7-9 and TRBJ2-1, with D possibly matching TRBD2 (5 bases). V was shortened by 3 bases and J by 8 bases, with 14 bases between the two germline ends. Germline V gene data show CDR1 as SEHNR and CDR2 as FQNEAQ (reference sequence). This CDR3 contains 14 residues. The CDR3 DNA reads TGTGCCAGCAGCTTCAGCGGAATTGGGGATGAGCAGTTCTTC. It yields the protein CASSFSGIGDEQFF.

This chain connects TRBV19 to TRBJ1-2; perhaps TRBD1 as D (5 bases). This CDR3 contains 15 residues. Trimming shortened V by 3 bases and J by 2 bases, and 13 bases separated the two germline ends. CDR1 and CDR2 from the germline V gene are LNHDA and SQIVND (reference sequence). CDR3: CASSILGLLNYGYTF. CDR3 coding DNA: TGTGCCAGTAGTATTTTGGGACTCCTCAACTATGGCTACACCTTC. Complete variable domain (other parts from reference TRBV19 and TRBJ1-2): DGGITQSPKYLFRKEGQNVTLSCEQNLNHDAMYWYRQDPGQGLRLIYYSQIVNDFQKGDIAEGYSVSREKKESFPLTVTSAQKNPTAFYLCASSILGLLNYGYTFGSGTRLTVV.

The chain's CDR3 is CASSQDLDRAQNYEQYF. CDR3 bases: TGTGCCAGCAGCCAAGATCTGGACAGGGCACAAAACTACGAGCAGTACTTC. V is TRBV4-2 and J is TRBJ2-7; 8 bases align to TRBD1. Germline-derived CDR1 and CDR2 are LGHNA and YNFKEQ. The V and J ends lost 0 bases and 3 bases, in that order; junction bases with no gene match: 10. This CDR3 contains 17 residues.

The gene calls are TRBV21-1 and TRBJ2-2; the table calls TRBD1, which could not be checked here. TRBV21-1 is deemed a pseudogene. CDR3 length: 11 amino acids. As DNA, the CDR3 is TGTGCCAGCAGCAGTTACAGGGTTCAGTTTTTT. This encodes CASSSYRVQFF.

V and J are TRBV6-5 and TRBJ1-1; 7 nucleotides agree with TRBD1. The CDR3 has 14 amino acids. Per the germline V gene, CDR1 is MNHEY and CDR2 is SVGAGI. V shed 5 bases and J 1 base; nucleotides not matched to a gene: 4. The CDR3 protein is CASSPAGGNTEAFF. The CDR3 DNA follows: TGTGCCAGCAGTCCGGCAGGGGGGAACACTGAAGCTTTCTTT.

Remarks on this clone: Sequence at one end of the junction differs from germline and may be a read error. CDR3 nucleotide sequence: TGCGCATCCCAAACAGGGACCACAGATACGCAGTATTTT. Amino acids: CASQTGTTDTQYF. The gene calls are TRBV19 and TRBJ2-3, with TRBD1 as a possible D gene (6 bases). CDR3 length: 13 residues. Germline V gene lookup returns CDR1 LNHDA and CDR2 SQIVND (reference sequence).

The CDR3 sequence is CASSLDSLAGTGPSNEQFF. The CDR3 DNA reads TGTGCCAGCAGCTTAGATAGTTTAGCTGGGACAGGACCCAGCAATGAGCAGTTCTTC. J is TRBJ2-1 and V is TRBV11-3, with 8 bases lining up with TRBD1. Looked up from germline, CDR1 is SGHNT and CDR2 is YENEEA. Trimming removed 0 bases from V and 6 bases from J; junction bases left unmatched: 16. This CDR3 has 19 residues.

V usage is TRBV9 and J usage is TRBJ2-2, with 8 bases matching TRBD2. Trimming removed 3 bases from V and 5 bases from J; junction bases left unmatched: 6. This CDR3 spans 15 amino acids. Germline assignment: CDR1 SGDLS and CDR2 YYNGEE. CDR3 in amino acids: CASSGPGGRTGELFF. The CDR3, as DNA: TGTGCCAGCAGCGGTCCGGGGGGGCGTACCGGGGAGCTGTTTTTT.

The chain combines TRBV9 with TRBJ1-1, with 10 bases aligning to TRBD1. The germline V gene encodes CDR1 SGDLS and CDR2 YYNGEE. The CDR3 sequence is 15 residues long. The trim removed 3 bases at V and 3 bases at J, leaving 5 bases unmatched. Here the CDR3 reads CASSETGTGDTEAFF. CDR3 nucleotide sequence: TGTGCCAGCAGCGAAACCGGGACAGGGGACACTGAAGCTTTCTTT.

CDR3 nucleotide sequence: TGTGCCAGCAGTGGGACTAGCGGGGGGGACGAGCAGTTCTTC. This gives the protein CASSGTSGGDEQFF. The chain carries TRBV6-4 and TRBJ2-1, with 15 bases aligning to TRBD2. In germline, CDR1 is MRHNA, CDR2 SNTAGT. The CDR3 contains 14 residues. V lost 4 bases and J lost 10; bases outside the gene matches: 2.

V and J are TRBV11-2 and TRBJ1-1; weak D call: TRBD1 (6 bases). CDR1 and CDR2 from the germline V gene are SGHAT and FQNNGV. Trimming removed 5 bases at V and 0 bases at J, with 10 bases between. The CDR3 covers 14 residues. The CDR3 loop reads CASSRRGLNTEAFF. In DNA, the CDR3 is TGTGCCAGCAGCCGCAGGGGCCTGAACACTGAAGCTTTCTTT.

The J gene is TRBJ1-5, the V gene TRBV6-6, with D maybe TRBD1 (5 bases). The CDR3 extends over 11 amino acids. Trimming pared 7 bases from V and 11 bases from J, leaving 12 bases between. Looked up from germline, CDR1 is MNHNY and CDR2 is SVGAGI (reference sequence). In nucleotides, the CDR3 is TGTGCCAGCACCGGGGGGGTGTCCCAGCATTTT. It encodes CASTGGVSQHF.

This clone came up once. The chain joins TRBV6-4 to TRBJ2-2; 9 nucleotides line up with TRBD1. CDR1 MRHNA and CDR2 SNTAGT come from the germline V gene. The J segment lost 7 bases and the V segment lost 2 bases, leaving 8 bases of the junction unmatched. The CDR3 is made up of 16 amino acids. The CDR3 reads CASSDAGTGIVGELFF. Written as DNA, the CDR3 is TGTGCCAGCAGTGACGCCGGGACAGGGATTGTCGGGGAGCTGTTTTTT.